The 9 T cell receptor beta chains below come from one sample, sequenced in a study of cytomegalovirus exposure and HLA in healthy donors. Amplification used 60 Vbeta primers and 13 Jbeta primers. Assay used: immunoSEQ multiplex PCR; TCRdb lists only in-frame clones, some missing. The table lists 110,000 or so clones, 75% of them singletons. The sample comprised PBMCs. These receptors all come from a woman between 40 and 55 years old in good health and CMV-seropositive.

CDR3 nucleotides: TGCGCCAGCAGCCAAGACAGGAGCAATCAGCCCCAGCATTTT. Its protein is CASSQDRSNQPQHF. This chain links TRBV4-3 with TRBJ1-5; D is undetermined. CDR1 is LGHNA and CDR2 is YSLEER in the germline V gene. This CDR3 comprises 14 residues. Trimming shortened V by 0 bases and J by 1 base, and 4 bases separated the two germline ends.

The CDR3 sequence: CASNRGQMNTEAFF. In DNA form, the CDR3 reads TGTGCCAGTAACCGTGGACAGATGAACACTGAAGCTTTCTTT. V gene TRBV19 combines with J gene TRBJ1-1; D may be TRBD1 (6 bases). Germline loops: CDR1 LNHDA, CDR2 SQIVND (reference sequence). Trimming stripped 7 bases from V and 0 bases from J, with 12 bases between. The CDR3 totals 14 residues.

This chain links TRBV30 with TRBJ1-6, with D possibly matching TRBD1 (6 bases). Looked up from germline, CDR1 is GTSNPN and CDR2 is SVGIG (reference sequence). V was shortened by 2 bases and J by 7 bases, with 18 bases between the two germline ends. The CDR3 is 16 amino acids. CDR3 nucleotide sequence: TGTGCCTGGAGTCCTGGACAGACGACTCGCAATTCACCCCTCCACTTT. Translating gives CAWSPGQTTRNSPLHF.

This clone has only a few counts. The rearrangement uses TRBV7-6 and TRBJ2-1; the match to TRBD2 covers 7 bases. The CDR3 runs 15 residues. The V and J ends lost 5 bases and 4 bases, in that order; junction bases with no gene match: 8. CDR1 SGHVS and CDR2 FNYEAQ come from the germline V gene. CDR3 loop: CASSPSSGRYNEQFF. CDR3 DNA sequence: TGTGCCAGCAGCCCCTCTAGCGGACGATACAATGAGCAGTTCTTC.

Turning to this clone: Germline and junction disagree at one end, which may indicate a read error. As DNA, the CDR3 is TGTGCCTGCAGGACAGGGGGCCTTAATTCACCCCTCCACTTT. The encoded protein is CACRTGGLNSPLHF. This rearrangement joins TRBV27 to TRBJ1-6, with 11 bases identical to TRBD1. The germline CDR1 and CDR2 sequences are MNHEY and SMNVEV (reference sequence). The CDR3 extends over 14 amino acids.

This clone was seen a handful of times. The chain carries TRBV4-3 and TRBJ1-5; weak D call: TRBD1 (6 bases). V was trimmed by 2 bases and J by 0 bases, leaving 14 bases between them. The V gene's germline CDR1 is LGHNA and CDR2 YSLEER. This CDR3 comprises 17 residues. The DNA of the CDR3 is TGCGCCAGCAGCCAACCACGGACAGTCTATAGCAATCAGCCCCAGCATTTT. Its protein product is CASSQPRTVYSNQPQHF.

This CDR3 is CASSGQGVGYGYTF. DNA of the CDR3: TGTGCCAGCAGTGGACAGGGGGTGGGGTATGGCTACACCTTC. The chain joins TRBV6-5 to TRBJ1-2; 10 nucleotides agree with TRBD1. The CDR3 is made up of 14 amino acids. Germline V gene lookup returns CDR1 MNHEY and CDR2 SVGAGI. V lost 5 bases to trimming and J lost 5 bases; unmatched junction nucleotides: 5.

The CDR3 nucleotides are TGTGCCAGCAGCCCGGGACAGAGTCCTGAAGCTTTCTTT. It codes for CASSPGQSPEAFF. This chain uses TRBV4-2 with TRBJ1-1, with 7 nucleotides matching TRBD1. The trim removed 4 bases at V and 6 bases at J, leaving 5 bases unmatched. The length of the CDR3 is 13 residues. The germline gives CDR1 LGHNA, CDR2 YNFKEQ.

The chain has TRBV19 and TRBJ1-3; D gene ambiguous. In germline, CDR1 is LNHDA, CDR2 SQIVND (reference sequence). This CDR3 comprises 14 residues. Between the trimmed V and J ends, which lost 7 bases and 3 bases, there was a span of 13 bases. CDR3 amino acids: CASIRRGRGNTIYF. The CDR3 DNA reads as TGTGCCAGTATTCGCCGTGGGCGTGGAAACACCATATATTTT.